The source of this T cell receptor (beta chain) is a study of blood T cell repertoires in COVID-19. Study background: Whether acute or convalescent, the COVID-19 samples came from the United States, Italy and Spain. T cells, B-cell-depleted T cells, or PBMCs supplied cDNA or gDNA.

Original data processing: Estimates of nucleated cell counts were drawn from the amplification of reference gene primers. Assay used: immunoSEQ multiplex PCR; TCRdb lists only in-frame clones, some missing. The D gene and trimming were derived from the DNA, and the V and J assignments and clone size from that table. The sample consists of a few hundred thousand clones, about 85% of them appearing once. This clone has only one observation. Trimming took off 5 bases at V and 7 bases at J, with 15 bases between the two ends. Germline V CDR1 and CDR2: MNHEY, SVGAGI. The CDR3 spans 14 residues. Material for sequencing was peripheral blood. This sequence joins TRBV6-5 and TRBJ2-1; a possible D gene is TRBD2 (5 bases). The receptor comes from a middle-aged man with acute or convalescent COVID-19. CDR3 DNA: TGTGCCAGCAGTATACAGAGGGAAGGGAATGAGCAGTTCTTC. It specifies CASSIQREGNEQFF.